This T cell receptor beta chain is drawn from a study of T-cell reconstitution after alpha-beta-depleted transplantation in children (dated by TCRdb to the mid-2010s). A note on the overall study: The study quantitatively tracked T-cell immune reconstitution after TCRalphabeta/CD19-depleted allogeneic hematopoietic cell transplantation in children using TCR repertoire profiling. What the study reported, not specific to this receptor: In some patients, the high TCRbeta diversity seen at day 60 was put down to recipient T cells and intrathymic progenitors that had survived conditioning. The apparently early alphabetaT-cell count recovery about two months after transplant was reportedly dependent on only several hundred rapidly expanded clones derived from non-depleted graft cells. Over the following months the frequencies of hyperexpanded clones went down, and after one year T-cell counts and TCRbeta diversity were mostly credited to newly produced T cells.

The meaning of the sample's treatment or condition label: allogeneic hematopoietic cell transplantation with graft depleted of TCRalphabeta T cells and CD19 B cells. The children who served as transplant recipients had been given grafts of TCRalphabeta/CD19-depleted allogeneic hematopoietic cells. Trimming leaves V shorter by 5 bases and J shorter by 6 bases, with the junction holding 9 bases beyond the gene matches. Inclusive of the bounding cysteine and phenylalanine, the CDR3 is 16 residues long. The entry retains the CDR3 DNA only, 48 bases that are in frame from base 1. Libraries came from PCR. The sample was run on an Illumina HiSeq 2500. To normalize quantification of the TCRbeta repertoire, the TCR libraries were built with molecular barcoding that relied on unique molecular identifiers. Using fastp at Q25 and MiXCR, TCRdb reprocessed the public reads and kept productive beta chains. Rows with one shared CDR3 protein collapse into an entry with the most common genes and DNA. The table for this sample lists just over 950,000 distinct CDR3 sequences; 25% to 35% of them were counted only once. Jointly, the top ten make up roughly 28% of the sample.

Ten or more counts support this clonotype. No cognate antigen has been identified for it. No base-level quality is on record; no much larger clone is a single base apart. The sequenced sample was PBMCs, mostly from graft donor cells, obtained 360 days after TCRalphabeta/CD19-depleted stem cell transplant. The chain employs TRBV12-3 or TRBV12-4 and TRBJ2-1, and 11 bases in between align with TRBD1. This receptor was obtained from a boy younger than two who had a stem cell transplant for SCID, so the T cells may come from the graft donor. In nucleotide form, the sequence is TGTGCCAGCAGTGGCTTTCGGGACAGGGGGATCAATGAGCAGTTCTTC. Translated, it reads CASSGFRDRGINEQFF.